This T cell receptor (beta chain) was captured by sequencing in a study of vaccination effects on CD4 cells after COVID-19. The table lists this clone with a count of one. The antigen is not known. The data were produced by immunoSEQ multiplex PCR, yet TCRdb's version contains in-frame clones alone and is incomplete. The sample lists around 65,000 clones; around three quarters were seen once. Within the ViraFEST assay, antigen-specific CD4+ T cells underwent expansion with viral peptide pools prior to sequencing. Once cultured for roughly 10 days, the cells underwent separation to obtain CD4+ T cells. Every participant took two doses of the BNT162b2 or mRNA-1273 vaccine. This CDR3 contains 14 residues. Trimming pared 6 bases from V and 7 bases from J, leaving 15 bases between. Germline CDR1 KGHDR, CDR2 SFDVKD.

The chain links TRBV24-1 to TRBJ2-1; D ambiguous. The TCR comes from a human donor who received a COVID-19 vaccine. The sequencing used CD4+ T cells from PBMCs cultured with HCoV-229E spike peptides, collected after COVID-19 vaccination. CDR3 loop: CATSSLSSRNEQFF. The CDR3 DNA is TGTGCCACCAGTTCACTCTCGTCTAGGAATGAGCAGTTCTTC.